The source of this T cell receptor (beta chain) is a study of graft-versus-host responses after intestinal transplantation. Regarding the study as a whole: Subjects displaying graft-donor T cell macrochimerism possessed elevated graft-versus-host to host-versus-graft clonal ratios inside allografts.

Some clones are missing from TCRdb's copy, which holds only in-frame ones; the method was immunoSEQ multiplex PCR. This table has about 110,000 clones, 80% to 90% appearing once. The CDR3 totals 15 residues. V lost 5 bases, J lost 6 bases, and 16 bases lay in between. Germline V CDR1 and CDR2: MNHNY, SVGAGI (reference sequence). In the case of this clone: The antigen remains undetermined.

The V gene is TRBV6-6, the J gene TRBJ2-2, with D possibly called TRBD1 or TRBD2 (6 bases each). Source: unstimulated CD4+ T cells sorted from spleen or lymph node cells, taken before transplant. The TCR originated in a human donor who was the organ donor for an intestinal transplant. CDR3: CASSPRVGGPGELFF. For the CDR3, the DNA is TGTGCCAGCAGTCCCCGAGTAGGGGGGCCCGGGGAGCTGTTTTTT.